Sequencing of this TCR beta chain was carried out in a study of CD8+ T cells in alopecia areata. Following RNA extraction, reverse transcription yielded cDNA that acted as the sequencing template. Here immunoSEQ multiplex PCR was the method, and the copy in TCRdb shows in-frame clones only, minus some. The table shows a few hundred thousand clones, with more than 45% occurring only once. Treatment reported: oral pan-JAK inhibitor, 5-10 mg twice daily. As part of sample collection, lesional scalp punch biopsies and peripheral blood were taken from alopecia areata patients. PBMCs yielded sorted CD4+ and CD8+ T cells. This clone was picked up one time. The source is a human donor with alopecia areata. Source: CD4+ T cells sorted from blood, taken at week 4, from a patient treated with tofacitinib.

The CDR3 region has the DNA TGTGCCAGCAGCGTAGGCGGCACCTACTACTATGGCTACACCTTC. Residues: CASSVGGTYYYGYTF. The V call is TRBV9, the J call TRBJ1-2, with D unclear. This CDR3 is built from 15 residues. V was pared by 0 bases and J by 3 bases, with 12 bases between. CDR1 is SGDLS, CDR2 YYNGEE, per germline. Full variable domain (remainder filled in from reference TRBV9 and TRBJ1-2): DSGVTQTPKHLITATGQRVTLRCSPRSGDLSVYWYQQSLDQGLQFLIQYYNGEERAKGNILERFSAQQFPDLHSELNLSSLELGDSALYFCASSVGGTYYYGYTFGSGTRLTVV.